This T cell receptor (beta chain) was identified during a study of cytomegalovirus exposure and HLA in healthy donors. Sequenced by immunoSEQ multiplex PCR; TCRdb stores in-frame clones only, minus some. In the table there are 68,000 or so clones, roughly 96% of which are singletons. As concerns this clone: Compared with germline, one end of the junction differs, possibly owing to a read error.

CDR3 length: 15 residues. Germline lookup yields CDR1 SNHLY and CDR2 FYNNEI. Sequenced input: PBMCs. This TCR was sampled from a man younger than 30 in good health and CMV-seronegative. The genes are TRBV2 and TRBJ1-4; tentative D call: TRBD1 (6 bases). The CDR3 coding sequence is TGTACCAGCAGCGAAGAAACAGGGAGTAATGAAAAACTGTTTTTT. It encodes CTSSEETGSNEKLFF.